These T cell receptor beta chains were read from a single sample in a study of beta chain features in type 1 diabetes. Profiled with immunoSEQ multiplex PCR; TCRdb holds only in-frame clones, not every one. The sample consists of over 300,000 clones, roughly 8% of them appearing once. The sequenced material came from central memory CD4+ T cells from blood. These receptors all stem from a woman aged 18-29 years in good health. The CDR3 runs from the conserved cysteine through the conserved F or W. Each record gives: V gene, D gene, J gene, clone size, CDR3 protein, CDR3 DNA. A D gene is named only where the DNA matches it firmly. Only some rows state a clone size, as once, few, many or a class for expanded clones.

TRBV7-9,.,TRBJ2-7,many,CASSPWTQHTIYEQYF,TGTGCCAGCAGCCCGTGGACACAGCATACTATCTACGAGCAGTACTTC
TRBV25-1,.,TRBJ2-1,few,CASRGGGQGLYGEQFF,TGTGCCAGCCGGGGGGGCGGACAGGGTCTGTACGGGGAGCAGTTCTTC
TRBV7-7,TRBD1,TRBJ2-1,few,CASSLLGTGDEQFF,TGTGCTAGCAGCTTACTCGGGACAGGGGATGAGCAGTTCTTC
TRBV28,.,TRBJ1-1,few,CASSARGASPEAFF,TGTGCCAGCAGTGCACGTGGGGCCTCCCCCGAAGCTTTCTTT
TRBV29-1,TRBD2,TRBJ2-3,few,CSVEVAGGSTDTQYF,TGCAGCGTTGAAGTAGCGGGGGGTAGCACAGATACGCAGTATTTT
TRBV6-4,.,TRBJ1-1,few,CASSRDRNTEAFF,TGTGCCAGCAGTCGGGACCGGAACACTGAAGCTTTCTTT
TRBV27,TRBD1,TRBJ2-7,.,CASSSGQGKRYEQYF,TGTGCCAGCAGTTCAGGACAGGGAAAACGGTACGAGCAGTACTTC
TRBV6-6,.,TRBJ2-7,few,CASQRDGGSEQYF,TGTGCCAGCCAAAGGGACGGCGGCTCCGAGCAGTACTTC
TRBV19,TRBD1,TRBJ2-7,few,CASAGTGSVEQYF,TGTGCCAGCGCAGGGACAGGGTCCGTCGAGCAGTACTTC
TRBV29-1,TRBD2,TRBJ2-3,.,CSVWGLASTDTQYF,TGCAGCGTTTGGGGACTAGCTTCCACAGATACGCAGTATTTT
TRBV2,TRBD2,TRBJ2-3,few,CASSVSSGGTDTQYF,TGTGCCAGCAGTGTGTCTAGCGGGGGCACAGATACGCAGTATTTT
TRBV29-1,TRBD1,TRBJ1-4,.,CSVGTGGDEKLFF,TGCAGCGTTGGGACAGGGGGTGACGAAAAACTGTTTTTT
TRBV5-1,.,TRBJ1-2,few,CASSSPNNKYGYTF,TGCGCCAGCAGCTCACCAAACAACAAGTATGGCTACACCTTC
TRBV27,TRBD2,TRBJ2-2,.,CASQLAGSFAGELFF,TGTGCCAGTCAACTAGCGGGGAGTTTCGCCGGGGAGCTGTTTTTT
TRBV18,TRBD2,TRBJ2-7,few,CASSPLTTSGRSHEQYF,TGTGCCAGCTCCCCTCTAACGACTAGCGGGAGATCCCACGAGCAGTACTTC
TRBV23-1,.,TRBJ2-1,.,CASSPDSKTYNEQFF,TGCGCCAGCAGCCCCGACAGTAAGACCTACAATGAGCAGTTCTTC
TRBV28,.,TRBJ1-6,once,CASVTGNSPLHF,TGTGCCAGCGTTACAGGAAACTCACCCCTCCACTTT
TRBV28,TRBD1,TRBJ2-1,few,CASRGQGGTAENEQFF,TGTGCCAGCAGGGGACAGGGAGGCACCGCGGAGAATGAGCAGTTCTTC
TRBV10-3,.,TRBJ2-1,.,CAISGLNEQFF,TGTGCCATCAGTGGGCTCAATGAGCAGTTCTTC
TRBV7-9,.,TRBJ2-5,few,CASSLRDYQETQYF,TGTGCCAGCAGCCTCCGGGACTACCAAGAGACCCAGTACTTC
TRBV15,.,TRBJ2-5,.,CATYSKETQYF,TGTGCCACCTATTCGAAAGAGACCCAGTACTTC
TRBV11-2,.,TRBJ2-2,.,CASTFGARNTGELFF,TGTGCCAGCACCTTCGGGGCCCGGAACACCGGGGAGCTGTTTTTT
TRBV5-1,.,TRBJ2-3,few,CASSSNRGDTQYF,TGCGCCAGCAGCTCCAACCGGGGAGATACGCAGTATTTT
TRBV9,.,TRBJ2-3,few,CASSVLSEGYSDTQYF,TGTGCCAGCAGCGTACTGTCGGAAGGGTATTCAGATACGCAGTATTTT
TRBV4-3,.,TRBJ2-1,few,CASSQRGGTMDEQFF,TGCGCCAGCAGCCAAAGGGGGGGCACGATGGATGAGCAGTTCTTC
TRBV18,TRBD1,TRBJ2-7,few,CASSPGQTFYEQYF,TGTGCCAGCTCTCCGGGACAGACCTTCTACGAGCAGTACTTC